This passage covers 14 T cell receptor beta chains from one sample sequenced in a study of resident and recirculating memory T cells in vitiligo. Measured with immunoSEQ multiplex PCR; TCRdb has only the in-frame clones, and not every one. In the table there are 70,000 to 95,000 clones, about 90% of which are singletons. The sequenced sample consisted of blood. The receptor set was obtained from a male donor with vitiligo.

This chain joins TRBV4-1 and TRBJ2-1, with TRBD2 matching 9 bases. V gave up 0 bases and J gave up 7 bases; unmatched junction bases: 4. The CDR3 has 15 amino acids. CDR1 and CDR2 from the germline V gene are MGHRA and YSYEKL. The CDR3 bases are TGCGCCAGCAGCCAAGAGCTAGCGGGAAGGAATGAGCAGTTCTTC. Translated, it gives CASSQELAGRNEQFF.

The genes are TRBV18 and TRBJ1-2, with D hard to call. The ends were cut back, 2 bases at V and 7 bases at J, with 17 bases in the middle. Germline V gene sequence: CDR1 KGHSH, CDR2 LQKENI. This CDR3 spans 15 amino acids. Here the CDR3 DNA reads TGTGCCAGCTCACCAACTGGGAGAGGATCCGGTGGCTACACCTTC. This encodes CASSPTGRGSGGYTF.

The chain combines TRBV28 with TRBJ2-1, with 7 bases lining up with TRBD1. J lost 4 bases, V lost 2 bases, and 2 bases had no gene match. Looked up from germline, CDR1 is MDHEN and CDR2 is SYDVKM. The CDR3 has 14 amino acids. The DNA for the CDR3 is TGTGCCAGCAGTTTAAGGGGGCCTTACAATGAGCAGTTCTTC. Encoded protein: CASSLRGPYNEQFF.

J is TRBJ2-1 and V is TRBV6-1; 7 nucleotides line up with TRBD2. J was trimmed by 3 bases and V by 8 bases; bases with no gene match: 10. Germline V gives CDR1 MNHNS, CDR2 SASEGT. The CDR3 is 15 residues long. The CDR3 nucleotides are TGTGCCAGCCGCCTGGCGGGAGTGGGCTACAATGAGCAGTTCTTC. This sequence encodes CASRLAGVGYNEQFF.

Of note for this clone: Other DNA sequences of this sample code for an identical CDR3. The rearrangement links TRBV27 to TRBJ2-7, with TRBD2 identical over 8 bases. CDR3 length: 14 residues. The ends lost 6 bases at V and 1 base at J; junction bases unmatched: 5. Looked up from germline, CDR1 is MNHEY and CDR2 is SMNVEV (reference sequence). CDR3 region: CASSFSGTSYEQYF. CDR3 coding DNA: TGTGCCAGCAGCTTTAGCGGGACGTCCTACGAGCAGTACTTC.

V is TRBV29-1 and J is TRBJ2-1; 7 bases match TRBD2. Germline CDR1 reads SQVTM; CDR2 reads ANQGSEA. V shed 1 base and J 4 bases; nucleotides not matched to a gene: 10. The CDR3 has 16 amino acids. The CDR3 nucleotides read TGCAGCGTTGAAGTGAGGCTAGCGGTTCAATACAATGAGCAGTTCTTC. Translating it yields CSVEVRLAVQYNEQFF.

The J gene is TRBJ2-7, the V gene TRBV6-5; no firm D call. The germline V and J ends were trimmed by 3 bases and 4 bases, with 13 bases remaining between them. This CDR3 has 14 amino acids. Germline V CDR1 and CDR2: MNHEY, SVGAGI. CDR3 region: CASSYSLATYEQYF. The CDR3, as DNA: TGTGCCAGCAGTTATTCTCTCGCAACTTACGAGCAGTACTTC.

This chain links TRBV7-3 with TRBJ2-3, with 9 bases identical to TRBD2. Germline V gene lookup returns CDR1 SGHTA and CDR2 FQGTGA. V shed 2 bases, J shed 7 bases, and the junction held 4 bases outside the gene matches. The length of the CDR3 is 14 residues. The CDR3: CASSLGGGGNTQYF. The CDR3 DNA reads TGTGCCAGCAGCTTAGGCGGGGGGGGGAATACGCAGTATTTT.

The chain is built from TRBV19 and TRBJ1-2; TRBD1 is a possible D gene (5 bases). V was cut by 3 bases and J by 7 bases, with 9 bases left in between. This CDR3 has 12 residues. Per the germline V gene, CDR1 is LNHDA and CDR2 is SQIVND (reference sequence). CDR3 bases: TGTGCCAGTAGTATCGGGGGGTCTGGCTACACCTTC. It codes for CASSIGGSGYTF.

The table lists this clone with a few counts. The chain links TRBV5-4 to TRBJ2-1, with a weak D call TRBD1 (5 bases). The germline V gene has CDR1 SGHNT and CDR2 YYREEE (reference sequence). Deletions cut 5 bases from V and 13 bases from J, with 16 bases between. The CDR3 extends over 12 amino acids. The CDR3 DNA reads TGTGCCAGCAGTCAGACCAGGGTCGAACAGTTCTTC. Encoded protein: CASSQTRVEQFF.

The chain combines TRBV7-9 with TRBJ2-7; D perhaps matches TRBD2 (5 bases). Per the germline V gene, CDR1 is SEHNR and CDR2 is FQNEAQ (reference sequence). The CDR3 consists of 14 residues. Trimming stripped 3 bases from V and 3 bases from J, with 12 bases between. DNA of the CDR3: TGTGCCAGCAGCTTTCCCGGGGTCCTCTACGAGCAGTACTTC. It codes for CASSFPGVLYEQYF.

The CDR3 DNA is TGTGCCAGCAGTCCTCAACAGGGAAATCAGCCCCAGCATTTT. It translates to CASSPQQGNQPQHF. This chain uses TRBV28 with TRBJ1-5; TRBD1 is a possible D gene (6 bases). The ends were cut back, 5 bases at V and 4 bases at J, with 12 bases in the middle. This CDR3 region has 14 residues. Per germline, CDR1 MDHEN and CDR2 SYDVKM. The variable domain in full, with the rest retrieved from reference TRBV28 and TRBJ1-5, is DVKVTQSSRYLVKRTGEKVFLECVQDMDHENMFWYRQDPGLGLRLIYFSYDVKMKEKGDIPEGYSVSREKKERFSLILESASTNQTSMYLCASSPQQGNQPQHFGDGTRLSIL.

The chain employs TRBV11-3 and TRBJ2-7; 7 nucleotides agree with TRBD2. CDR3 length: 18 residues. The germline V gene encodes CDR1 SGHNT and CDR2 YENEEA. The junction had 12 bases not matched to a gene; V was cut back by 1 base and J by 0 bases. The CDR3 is CASSLVVRSGDLSYEQYF. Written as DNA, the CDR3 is TGTGCCAGCAGCTTAGTTGTGAGGAGCGGGGATCTCTCCTACGAGCAGTACTTC. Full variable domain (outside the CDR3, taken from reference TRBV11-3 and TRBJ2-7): EAGVVQSPRYKIIEKKQPVAFWCNPISGHNTLYWYLQNLGQGPELLIRYENEEAVDDSQLPKDRFSAERLKGVDSTLKIQPAELGDSAVYLCASSLVVRSGDLSYEQYFGPGTRLTVT.

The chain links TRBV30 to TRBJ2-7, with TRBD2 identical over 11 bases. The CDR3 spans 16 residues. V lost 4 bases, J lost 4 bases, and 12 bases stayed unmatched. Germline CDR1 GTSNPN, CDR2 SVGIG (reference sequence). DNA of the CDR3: TGTGCCTGGAACCCAATAACTAGCGGGAGCGGGTACGAGCAGTACTTC. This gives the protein CAWNPITSGSGYEQYF.